This T cell receptor beta chain was retrieved from a study of shared T cell receptors in the human thymus. This table comes from immunoSEQ multiplex PCR, and its TCRdb copy is limited to in-frame clones, with some not included. In the table there are about 380,000 clones, roughly 94% of which are singletons. CDR1 is SGHVS and CDR2 is FNYEAQ in the germline V gene. The V gene end was trimmed by 5 bases and the J gene end by 3 bases; junction bases not matched to a gene: 7. The CDR3 extends over 14 amino acids. The chain combines TRBV7-6 with TRBJ2-7, with TRBD1 matching over 7 bases. Input material: thymocytes. This sequence originates from a human donor. CDR3 nucleotide sequence: TGTGCCAGCAGCCCGACAGGGAGCTTCTACGAGCAGTACTTC. It encodes CASSPTGSFYEQYF.